A selection of T cell receptor beta chains follows, all from one sample in a study of T cells in Graves' hyperthyroidism and ophthalmopathy. A single record per CDR3 protein comes from TCRdb applying MiXCR to the multiplex PCR reads. The table records 350,000 to 450,000 distinct CDR3 sequences, roughly 14% of them present only once. Source material: blood. These receptors came from a woman aged 60-75 years with Graves' hyperthyroidism. CDR3s include the opening cysteine and the closing phenylalanine or tryptophan. Fields, in order: V gene, D gene, J gene, clone size, CDR3 DNA, CDR3 protein. The D gene is left open where the match is weak. Only part of the rows carry a size: once, few, many, or a class if the clone is expanded.

TRBV5-1	.	TRBJ1-5	few	TGCGCCAGCAGCCCCGACACCAATCAGCCCCAGCATTTT	CASSPDTNQPQHF
TRBV30	TRBD1	TRBJ2-7	many	TGTGCCTGGAGTGACGGGACAGTGCTCTACGAGCAGTACTTC	CAWSDGTVLYEQYF
TRBV12-3/TRBV12-4	.	TRBJ2-3	many	TGTGCCAGCAGTTTAGCGGGTCTAGCGACAGATACGCAGTATTTT	CASSLAGLATDTQYF
TRBV11-3	TRBD2	TRBJ2-3	many	TGTGCCAGCAGCTTAGATGATCGAAAACTAGCGGACACAGATACGCAGTATTTT	CASSLDDRKLADTDTQYF
TRBV24-1	TRBD2	TRBJ2-1	few	TGTGCCACCAGTGATCCGGGACTAACCTACAATGAGCAGTTCTTC	CATSDPGLTYNEQFF
TRBV24-1	TRBD2	TRBJ2-1	many	TGTGCCACCAGTGATCCCCGGGGGGGAGGCACCTACAATGAGCAGTTCTTC	CATSDPRGGGTYNEQFF
TRBV20-1	.	TRBJ2-1	many	TGCAGTGTTAGGACGGGGACCTACAATGAGCAGTTCTTC	CSVRTGTYNEQFF
TRBV20-1	TRBD2	TRBJ2-3	many	TGCAGTGCTACTAGCGGAGTAGATACGCAGTATTTT	CSATSGVDTQYF
TRBV27	.	TRBJ2-2	few	TGTGCCACCCTGAGCACCGGGGAGCTGTTTTTT	CATLSTGELFF
TRBV28	TRBD2	TRBJ2-1	many	TGTGCCAGCAGCATAGCGGGAGTCTTGGCCAATGAGCAGTTCTTC	CASSIAGVLANEQFF
TRBV28	.	TRBJ1-4	many	TGTGCCAGCAGTTTCGCGGGCACTAATGAAAAACTGTTTTTT	CASSFAGTNEKLFF
TRBV29-1	.	TRBJ1-5	.	TGCAGCGCACGGGACTTTGAACAGCCCCAGCATTTT	CSARDFEQPQHF
TRBV6-1	TRBD1	TRBJ2-7	many	TGTGCCGCCACCCCGGGACAGGGCTACGAGCAGTACTTC	CAATPGQGYEQYF
TRBV29-1	TRBD1	TRBJ2-5	.	TGCAGCGTTTACAGGGGGCGCGGGTTTGGGGAGACCCAGTACTTC	CSVYRGRGFGETQYF
TRBV27	.	TRBJ2-1	many	TGTGCCAGCAGCTTCAGGTCCAATGAGCAGTTCTTC	CASSFRSNEQFF
TRBV12-3/TRBV12-4	TRBD2	TRBJ2-5	many	TGTGCCAGCAGTTTAATAGTGGCTAGCGGAAAAGAGACCCAGTACTTC	CASSLIVASGKETQYF
TRBV12-3/TRBV12-4	TRBD1	TRBJ2-1	few	TGTGCCAGCATTGCCGGGACAGGGGGCCTTGGTGAGCAGTTCTTC	CASIAGTGGLGEQFF
TRBV7-9	.	TRBJ2-2	many	TGTGCCAGCAGCCCTACCCGGGGAGGGAACACCGGGGAGCTGTTTTTT	CASSPTRGGNTGELFF
TRBV2	TRBD1	TRBJ2-4	.	TGTGCCAGCACTAGACAGGGGGCGGACATTCAGTACTTC	CASTRQGADIQYF
TRBV5-1	TRBD2	TRBJ2-3	many	TGCGCCAGCAGCTTGGATACGGGAGGGTACACAGATACGCAGTATTTT	CASSLDTGGYTDTQYF
TRBV6-1	TRBD1	TRBJ1-2	many	TGTGCCAGCAGCCTAGGGGGACAGAGATCCGCGGGCTATGGCTACACCTTC	CASSLGGQRSAGYGYTF
TRBV19	TRBD1	TRBJ1-5	few	TGTGCCAGTCGCAGGGGGTGGGTCGAGGACAGCAATCAGCCCCAGCATTTT	CASRRGWVEDSNQPQHF
TRBV30	.	TRBJ1-2	many	TGTGCCTGGAGTCAGAGAAGCTATGGCTACACCTTC	CAWSQRSYGYTF
TRBV3-1	.	TRBJ1-1	many	TGTGCCAGCAGAACAACGGGGACTGAAGCTTTCTTT	CASRTTGTEAFF
TRBV3-1	.	TRBJ1-4	.	TGTGCCAGTGGCCAAGACTCTAATGAAAAACTGTTTTTT	CASGQDSNEKLFF
TRBV5-1	TRBD1	TRBJ2-7	.	TGCGCCAGCAGCCCAACCCGGGACAGGGTTTCCCACGAGCAGTACTTC	CASSPTRDRVSHEQYF
TRBV18	.	TRBJ2-1	many	TGTGCCAGCTCACCACCTAGCGGAGACAATGAGCAGTTCTTC	CASSPPSGDNEQFF
TRBV3-1	.	TRBJ2-7	many	TGTGCCAGCAGCCAAGCGGAACAGCGGACCTACGAGCAGTACTTC	CASSQAEQRTYEQYF
TRBV20-1	TRBD2	TRBJ2-1	few	TGCAGTGCTAGACTAGCGGGCCTCGATGAGCAGTTCTTC	CSARLAGLDEQFF
TRBV3-1	.	TRBJ2-1	many	TGTGCCAGCAGCCGGGGGACCCTCTACAATGAGCAGTTCTTC	CASSRGTLYNEQFF
TRBV5-1	TRBD2	TRBJ2-1	.	TGCGCCAGCAGCTTGGGATGGCTAGCGGGAGTGTACAATGAGCAGTTCTTC	CASSLGWLAGVYNEQFF
TRBV4-1	.	TRBJ1-1	many	TGCGCCAGCAGCCACCCTCGACAACCGAACACTGAAGCTTTCTTT	CASSHPRQPNTEAFF